This paragraph covers one T cell receptor beta chain sequence. This sample stems from a study of shared clonotypes between healthy human individuals. About 100 million PBMCs were counted before genomic DNA extraction. Some clones are missing from TCRdb's copy, which holds only in-frame ones; the method was immunoSEQ multiplex PCR. The sample records roughly 500,000 clones, roughly 80% being singletons. Trimming removed 3 bases from V and 3 bases from J; junction bases left unmatched: 0. CDR3 length equals 14 residues. Germline-derived CDR1 and CDR2 are SGDLS and YYNGEE. What was sequenced was PBMCs. The receptor was derived from a woman aged 40 to 50 in good health. Some clones in this sample may be carry-over from other donors' samples. The chain has TRBV9 and TRBJ2-1, with TRBD2 matching over 10 bases. The DNA for the CDR3 is TGTGCCAGCAGCGGGACTAGCGGCTACAATGAGCAGTTCTTC. Encoded protein: CASSGTSGYNEQFF.